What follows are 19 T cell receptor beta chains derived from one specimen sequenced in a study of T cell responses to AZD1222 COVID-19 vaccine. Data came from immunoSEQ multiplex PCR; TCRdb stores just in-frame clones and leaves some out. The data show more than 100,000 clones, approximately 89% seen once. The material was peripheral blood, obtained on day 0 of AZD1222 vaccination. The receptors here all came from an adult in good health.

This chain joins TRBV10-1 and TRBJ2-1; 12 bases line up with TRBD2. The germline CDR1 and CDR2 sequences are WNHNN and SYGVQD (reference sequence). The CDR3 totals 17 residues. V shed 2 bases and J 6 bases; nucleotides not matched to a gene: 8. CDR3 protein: CASSERPGLAGFNEQFF. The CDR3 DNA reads TGCGCCAGCAGTGAGCGGCCTGGACTAGCGGGGTTCAATGAGCAGTTCTTC.

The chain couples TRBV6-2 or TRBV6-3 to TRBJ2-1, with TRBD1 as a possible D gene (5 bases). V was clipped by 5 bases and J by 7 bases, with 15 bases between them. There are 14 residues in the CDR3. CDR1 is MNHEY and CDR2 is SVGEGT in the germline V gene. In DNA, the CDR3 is TGTGCCAGCAGTCCAATTCAGGGAAAGAATGAGCAGTTCTTC. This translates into CASSPIQGKNEQFF.

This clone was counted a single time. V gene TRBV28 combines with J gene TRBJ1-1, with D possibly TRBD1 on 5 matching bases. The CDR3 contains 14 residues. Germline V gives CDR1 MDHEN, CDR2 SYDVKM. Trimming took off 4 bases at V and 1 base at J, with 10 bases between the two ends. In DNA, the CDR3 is TGTGCCAGCAGTTGGCAGGGCGCGAACACTGAAGCTTTCTTT. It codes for CASSWQGANTEAFF. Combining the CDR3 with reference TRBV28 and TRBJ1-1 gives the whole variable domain DVKVTQSSRYLVKRTGEKVFLECVQDMDHENMFWYRQDPGLGLRLIYFSYDVKMKEKGDIPEGYSVSREKKERFSLILESASTNQTSMYLCASSWQGANTEAFFGQGTRLTVV.

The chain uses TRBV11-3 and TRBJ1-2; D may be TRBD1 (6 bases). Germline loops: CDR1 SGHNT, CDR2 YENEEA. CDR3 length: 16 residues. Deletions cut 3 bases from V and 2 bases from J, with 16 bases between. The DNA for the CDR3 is TGTGCCAGCAGCTTCCGATCAGGGGACCTAAACTATGGCTACACCTTC. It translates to CASSFRSGDLNYGYTF.

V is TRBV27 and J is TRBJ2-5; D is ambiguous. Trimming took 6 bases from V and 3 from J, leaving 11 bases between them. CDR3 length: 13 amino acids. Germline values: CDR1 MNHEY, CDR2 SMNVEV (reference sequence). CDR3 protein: CASRSYTEETQYF. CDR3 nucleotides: TGTGCCAGCAGATCCTACACTGAAGAGACCCAGTACTTC.

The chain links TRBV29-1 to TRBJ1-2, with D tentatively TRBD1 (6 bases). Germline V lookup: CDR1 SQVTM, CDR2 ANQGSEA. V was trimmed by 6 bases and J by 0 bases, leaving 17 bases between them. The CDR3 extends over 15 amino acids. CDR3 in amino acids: CSVGDTGGANYGYTF. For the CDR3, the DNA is TGCAGCGTGGGGGACACGGGAGGAGCTAACTATGGCTACACCTTC.

The DNA of the CDR3 is TGTGCCAGCAGTAATCCGGGACAGGGGGCCACTGAAGCTTTCTTT. Amino acid sequence: CASSNPGQGATEAFF. The rearrangement links TRBV28 to TRBJ1-1, with 12 positions matching TRBD1. Looked up from germline, CDR1 is MDHEN and CDR2 is SYDVKM. The trim removed 5 bases at V and 4 bases at J, leaving 5 bases unmatched. The CDR3 length is 15 residues.

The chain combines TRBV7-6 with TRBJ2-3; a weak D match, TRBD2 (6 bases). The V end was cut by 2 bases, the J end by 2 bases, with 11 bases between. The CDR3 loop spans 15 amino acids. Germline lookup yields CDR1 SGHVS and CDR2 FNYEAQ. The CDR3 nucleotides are TGTGCCAGCAGCTTAATAAGCGGGTACACAGATACGCAGTATTTT. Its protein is CASSLISGYTDTQYF.

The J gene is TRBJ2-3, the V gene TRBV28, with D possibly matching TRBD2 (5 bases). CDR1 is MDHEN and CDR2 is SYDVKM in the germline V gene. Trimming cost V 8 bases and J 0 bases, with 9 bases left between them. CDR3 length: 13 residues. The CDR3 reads CASGGPSTDTQYF. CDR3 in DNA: TGTGCCAGCGGAGGACCCAGCACAGATACGCAGTATTTT.

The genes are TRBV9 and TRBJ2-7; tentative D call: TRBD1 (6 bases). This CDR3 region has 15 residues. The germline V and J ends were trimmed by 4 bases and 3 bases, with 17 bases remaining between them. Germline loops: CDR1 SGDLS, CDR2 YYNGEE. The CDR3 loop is CASSLTSGQIYEQYF. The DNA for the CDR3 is TGTGCCAGCAGCTTAACCTCGGGACAAATCTACGAGCAGTACTTC. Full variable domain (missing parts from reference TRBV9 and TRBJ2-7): DSGVTQTPKHLITATGQRVTLRCSPRSGDLSVYWYQQSLDQGLQFLIQYYNGEERAKGNILERFSAQQFPDLHSELNLSSLELGDSALYFCASSLTSGQIYEQYFGPGTRLTVT.

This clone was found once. In nucleotides, the CDR3 is TGTGCCAGCAGCGAGGGGGTCTCCTCCTACAATGAGCAGTTCTTC. Its protein is CASSEGVSSYNEQFF. The chain combines TRBV7-3 with TRBJ2-1, with D possibly being TRBD1 (6 bases). Trimming left V 5 bases short and J 0 bases short, with 11 bases between. Germline V gene data show CDR1 as SGHTA and CDR2 as FQGTGA. CDR3 length equals 15 residues. Full variable domain (missing parts from reference TRBV7-3 and TRBJ2-1): GAGVSQTPSNKVTEKGKYVELRCDPISGHTALYWYRQSLGQGPEFLIYFQGTGAADDSGLPNDRFFAVRPEGSVSTLKIQRTERGDSAVYLCASSEGVSSYNEQFFGPGTRLTVL.

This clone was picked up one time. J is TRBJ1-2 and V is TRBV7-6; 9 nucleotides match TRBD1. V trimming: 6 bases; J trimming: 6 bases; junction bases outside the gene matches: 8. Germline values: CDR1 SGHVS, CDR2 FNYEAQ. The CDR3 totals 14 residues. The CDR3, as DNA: TGTGCCAGCAGTCAGCAGGGGACAGGGAATGGCTACACCTTC. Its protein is CASSQQGTGNGYTF.

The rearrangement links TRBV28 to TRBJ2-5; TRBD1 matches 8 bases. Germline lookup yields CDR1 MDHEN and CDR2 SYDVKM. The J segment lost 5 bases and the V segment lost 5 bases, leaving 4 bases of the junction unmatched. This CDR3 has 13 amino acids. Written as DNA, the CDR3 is TGTGCCAGCAGTGGGGGACAGGACGAGACCCAGTACTTC. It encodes CASSGGQDETQYF.

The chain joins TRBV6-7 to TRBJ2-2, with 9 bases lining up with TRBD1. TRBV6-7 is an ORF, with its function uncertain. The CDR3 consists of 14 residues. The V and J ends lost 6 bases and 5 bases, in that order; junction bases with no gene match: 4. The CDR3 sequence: CASRNRGHTGELFF. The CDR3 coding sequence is TGTGCCAGCAGGAACAGGGGGCATACCGGGGAGCTGTTTTTT.

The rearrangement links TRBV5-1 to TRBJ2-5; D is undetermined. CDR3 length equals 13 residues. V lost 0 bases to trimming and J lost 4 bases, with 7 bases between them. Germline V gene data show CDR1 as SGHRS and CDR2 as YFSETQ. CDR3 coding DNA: TGCGCCAGCAGCTTGGAAAGGGCAGAGACCCAGTACTTC. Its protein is CASSLERAETQYF.

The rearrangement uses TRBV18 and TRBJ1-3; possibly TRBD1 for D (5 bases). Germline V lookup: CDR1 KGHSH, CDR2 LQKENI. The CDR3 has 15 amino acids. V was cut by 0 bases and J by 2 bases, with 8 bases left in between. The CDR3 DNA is TGTGCCAGCTCACCACCGGGGCAGACTGGAAACACCATATATTTT. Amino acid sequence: CASSPPGQTGNTIYF.

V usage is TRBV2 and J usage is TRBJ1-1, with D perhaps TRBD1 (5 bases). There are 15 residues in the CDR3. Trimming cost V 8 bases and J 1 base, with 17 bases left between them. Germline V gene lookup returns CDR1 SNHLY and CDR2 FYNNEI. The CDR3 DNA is TGTGCCAGCCCGGGACTGCCTGGGGGGAACACTGAAGCTTTCTTT. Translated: CASPGLPGGNTEAFF.

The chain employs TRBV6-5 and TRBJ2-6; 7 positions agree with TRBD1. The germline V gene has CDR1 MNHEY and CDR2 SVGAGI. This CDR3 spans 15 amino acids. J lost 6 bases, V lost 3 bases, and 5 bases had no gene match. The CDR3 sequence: CASSYDREAANVLTF. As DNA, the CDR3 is TGTGCCAGCAGTTATGACAGGGAAGCGGCCAACGTCCTGACTTTC.

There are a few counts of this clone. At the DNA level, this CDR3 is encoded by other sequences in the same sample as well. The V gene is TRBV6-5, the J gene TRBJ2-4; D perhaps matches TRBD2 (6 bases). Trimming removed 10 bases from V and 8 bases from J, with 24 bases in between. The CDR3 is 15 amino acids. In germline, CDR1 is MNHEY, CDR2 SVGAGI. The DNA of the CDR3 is TGTGCCACCTCACCGGGCCAAGGCCCGGGGGACATTCAGTACTTC. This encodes CATSPGQGPGDIQYF.